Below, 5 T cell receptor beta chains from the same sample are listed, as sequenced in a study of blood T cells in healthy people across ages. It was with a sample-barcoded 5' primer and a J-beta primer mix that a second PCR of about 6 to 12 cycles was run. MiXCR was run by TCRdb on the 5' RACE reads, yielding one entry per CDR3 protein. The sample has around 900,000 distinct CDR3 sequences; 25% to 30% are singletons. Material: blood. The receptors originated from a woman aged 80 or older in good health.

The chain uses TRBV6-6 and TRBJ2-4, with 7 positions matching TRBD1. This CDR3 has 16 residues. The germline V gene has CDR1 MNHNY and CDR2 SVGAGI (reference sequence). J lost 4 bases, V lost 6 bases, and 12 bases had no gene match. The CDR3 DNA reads TGTGCCAGCAGCTTAATACAGGGGTTCGGTAAAAACATTCAGTACTTC. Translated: CASSLIQGFGKNIQYF.

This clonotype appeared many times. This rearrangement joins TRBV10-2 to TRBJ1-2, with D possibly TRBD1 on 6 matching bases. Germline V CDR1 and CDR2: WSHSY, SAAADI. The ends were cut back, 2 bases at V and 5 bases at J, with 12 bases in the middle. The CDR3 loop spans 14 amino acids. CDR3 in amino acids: CASSEEQGLYGYTF. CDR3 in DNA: TGCGCCAGCAGTGAGGAACAGGGCCTTTATGGCTACACCTTC.

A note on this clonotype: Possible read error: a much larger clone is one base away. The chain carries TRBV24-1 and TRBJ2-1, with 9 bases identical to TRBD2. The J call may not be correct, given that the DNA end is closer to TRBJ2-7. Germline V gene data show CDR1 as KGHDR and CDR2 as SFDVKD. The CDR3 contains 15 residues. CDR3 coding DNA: TGTGCCACCAACGATAGCGGGGGCTCCTACAATGAGCAGTACTTC. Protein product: CATNDSGGSYNEQYF.

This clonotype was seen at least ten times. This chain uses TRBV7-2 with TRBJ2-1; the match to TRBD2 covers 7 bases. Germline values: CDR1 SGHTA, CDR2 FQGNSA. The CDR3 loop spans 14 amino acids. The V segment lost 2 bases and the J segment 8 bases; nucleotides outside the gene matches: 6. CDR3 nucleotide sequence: TGTGCCAGCAGCTTAAACATGGGAGGGGATGAGCAGTTCTTC. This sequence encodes CASSLNMGGDEQFF.

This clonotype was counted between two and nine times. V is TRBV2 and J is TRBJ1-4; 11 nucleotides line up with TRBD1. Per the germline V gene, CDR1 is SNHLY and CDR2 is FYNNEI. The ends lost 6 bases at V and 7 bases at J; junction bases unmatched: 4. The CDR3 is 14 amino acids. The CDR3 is CASSSDRGREKLFF. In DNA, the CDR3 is TGTGCCAGCAGCTCGGACAGGGGGCGTGAAAAACTGTTTTTT.